The sequence of this TCR beta chain was determined in a study of glioma-infiltrating T cells after dendritic cell vaccination. Study details: Patients received autologous tumor lysate-pulsed dendritic cell vaccination between about 2002 and 2013. Dendritic cells derived from monocytes and pulsed with autologous tumor lysate formed the vaccine. Study-wide results and caveats: Higher pretreatment TIL content predicted longer progression-free time and survival.

Profiling relied on immunoSEQ multiplex PCR, and the TCRdb table lists in-frame clones only, not all of them. The data show approximately 24,000 clones, with around 92% seen just once and around 2.9% held by the top ten. Time point in this sample: after dendritic cell vaccination, including at tumor progression/relapse. This clone was counted a few times. As yet, its antigen is unknown. This CDR3 spans 15 amino acids. The ends lost 4 bases at V and 5 bases at J; junction bases unmatched: 9. Germline values: CDR1 SGHKS, CDR2 YYEKEE (reference sequence). The source is a human donor with glioblastoma. The specimen was blood, collected after dendritic cell vaccination. V gene TRBV5-5 combines with J gene TRBJ1-5; 7 bases match TRBD1. The CDR3 bases are TGTGCCAGCAGCGATGACAGGGCACGGGATCAGCCCCAGCATTTT. The encoded protein is CASSDDRARDQPQHF.